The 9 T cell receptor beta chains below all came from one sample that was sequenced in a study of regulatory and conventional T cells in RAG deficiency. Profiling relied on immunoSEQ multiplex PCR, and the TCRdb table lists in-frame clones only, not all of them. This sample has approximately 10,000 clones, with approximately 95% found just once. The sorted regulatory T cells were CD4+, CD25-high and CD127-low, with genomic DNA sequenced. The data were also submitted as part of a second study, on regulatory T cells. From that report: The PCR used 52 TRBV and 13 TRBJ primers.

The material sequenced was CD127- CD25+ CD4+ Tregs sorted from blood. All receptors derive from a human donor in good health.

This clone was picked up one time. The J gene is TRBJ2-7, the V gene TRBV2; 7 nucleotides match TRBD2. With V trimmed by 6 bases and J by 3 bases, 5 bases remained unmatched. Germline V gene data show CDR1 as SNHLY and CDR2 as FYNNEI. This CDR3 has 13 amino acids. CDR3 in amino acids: CASRGGELYEQYF. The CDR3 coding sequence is TGTGCCAGCAGGGGGGGGGAGCTCTACGAGCAGTACTTC.

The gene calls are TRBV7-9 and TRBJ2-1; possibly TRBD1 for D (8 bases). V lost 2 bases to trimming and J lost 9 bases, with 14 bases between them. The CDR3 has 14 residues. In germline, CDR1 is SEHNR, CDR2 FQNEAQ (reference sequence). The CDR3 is CASSLRQGRGEQFF. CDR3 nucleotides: TGTGCCAGCAGCTTAAGACAGGGGAGGGGTGAGCAGTTCTTC.

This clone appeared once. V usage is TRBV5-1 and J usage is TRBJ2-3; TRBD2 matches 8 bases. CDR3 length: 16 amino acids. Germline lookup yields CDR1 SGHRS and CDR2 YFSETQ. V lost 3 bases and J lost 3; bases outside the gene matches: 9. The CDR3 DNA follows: TGCGCCAGCAGCTCCGGGGGGGGGCCCGGGACAGATACGCAGTATTTT. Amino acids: CASSSGGGPGTDTQYF. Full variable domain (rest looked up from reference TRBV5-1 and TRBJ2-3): KAGVTQTPRYLIKTRGQQVTLSCSPISGHRSVSWYQQTPGQGLQFLFEYFSETQRNKGNFPGRFSGRQFSNSRSEMNVSTLELGDSALYLCASSSGGGPGTDTQYFGPGTRLTVL.

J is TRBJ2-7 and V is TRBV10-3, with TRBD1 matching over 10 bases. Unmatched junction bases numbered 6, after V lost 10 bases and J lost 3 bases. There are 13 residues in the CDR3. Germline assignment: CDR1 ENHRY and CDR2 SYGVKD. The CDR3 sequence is CATRDRGSYEQYF. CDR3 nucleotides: TGTGCCACCCGGGACAGGGGAAGCTACGAGCAGTACTTC.

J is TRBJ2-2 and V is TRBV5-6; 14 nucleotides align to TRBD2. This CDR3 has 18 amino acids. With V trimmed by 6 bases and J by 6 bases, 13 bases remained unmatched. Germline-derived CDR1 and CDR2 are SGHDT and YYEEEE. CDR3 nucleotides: TGTGCCAGCAACCCTTTGACTAGCGGGGGGGCCTTTCCCGGGGAGCTGTTTTTT. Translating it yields CASNPLTSGGAFPGELFF.

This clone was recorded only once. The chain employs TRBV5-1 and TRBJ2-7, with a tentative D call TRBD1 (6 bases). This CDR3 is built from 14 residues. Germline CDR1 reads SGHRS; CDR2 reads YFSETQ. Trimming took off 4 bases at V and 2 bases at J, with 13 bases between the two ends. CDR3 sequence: CASSLDAGAYEQYF. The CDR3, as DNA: TGCGCCAGCAGCCTGGACGCAGGGGCCTACGAGCAGTACTTC.

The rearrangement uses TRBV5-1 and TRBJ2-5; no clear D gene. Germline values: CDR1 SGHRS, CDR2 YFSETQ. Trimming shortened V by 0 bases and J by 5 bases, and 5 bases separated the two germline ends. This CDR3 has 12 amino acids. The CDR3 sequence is CASSLDWETQYF. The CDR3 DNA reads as TGCGCCAGCAGCTTGGACTGGGAGACCCAGTACTTC.

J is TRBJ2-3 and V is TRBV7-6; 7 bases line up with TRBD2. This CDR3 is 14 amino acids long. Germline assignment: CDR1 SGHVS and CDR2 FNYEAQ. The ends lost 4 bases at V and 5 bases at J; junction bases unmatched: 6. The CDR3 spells CASSWTRREDTQYF. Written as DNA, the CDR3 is TGTGCCAGCAGCTGGACTAGGAGGGAAGATACGCAGTATTTT.

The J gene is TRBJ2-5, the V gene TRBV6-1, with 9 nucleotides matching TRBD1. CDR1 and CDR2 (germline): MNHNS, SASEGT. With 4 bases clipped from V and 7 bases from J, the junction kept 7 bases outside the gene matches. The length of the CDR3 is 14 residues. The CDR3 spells CASSGGTGLGTQYF. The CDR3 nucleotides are TGTGCCAGCAGTGGGGGGACAGGGTTGGGGACCCAGTACTTC.